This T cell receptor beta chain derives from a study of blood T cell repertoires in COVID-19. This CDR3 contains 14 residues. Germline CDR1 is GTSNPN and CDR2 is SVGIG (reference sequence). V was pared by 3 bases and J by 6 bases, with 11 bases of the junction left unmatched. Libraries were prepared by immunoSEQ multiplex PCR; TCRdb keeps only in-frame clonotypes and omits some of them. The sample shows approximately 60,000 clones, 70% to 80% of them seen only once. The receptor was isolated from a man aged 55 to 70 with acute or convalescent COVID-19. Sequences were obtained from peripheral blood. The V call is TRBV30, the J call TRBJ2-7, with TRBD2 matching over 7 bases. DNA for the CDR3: TGTGCCTGGAGGGGGGTTGGAGGGAGGGGCGAGCAGTACTTC. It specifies CAWRGVGGRGEQYF.